These 27 T cell receptor beta chains came from one sample sequenced in a study of shared clonotypes between healthy human individuals. Data came from immunoSEQ multiplex PCR; TCRdb stores just in-frame clones and leaves some out. This table holds some 680,000 clones, around 73% found once. The sequencing input was memory CD4+ T cells sorted from blood. The subset denotes: CD45RA-negative fraction. The receptors shown here come from a woman younger than 45 in good health.

At least ten counts were recorded for this clone. This chain connects TRBV5-1 to TRBJ2-2; no reliable D call. Germline loops: CDR1 SGHRS, CDR2 YFSETQ. V lost 2 bases and J lost 5, with 10 bases in between. The CDR3 is 14 residues long. The CDR3 spells CASSFGTQTGELFF. The CDR3 DNA follows: TGCGCCAGCAGCTTTGGAACCCAGACCGGGGAGCTGTTTTTT. Full variable domain (missing parts from reference TRBV5-1 and TRBJ2-2): KAGVTQTPRYLIKTRGQQVTLSCSPISGHRSVSWYQQTPGQGLQFLFEYFSETQRNKGNFPGRFSGRQFSNSRSEMNVSTLELGDSALYLCASSFGTQTGELFFGEGSRLTVL.

There are many counts of this clone. The CDR3 here is CASSVKWPDTQYF. CDR3 in DNA: TGTGCCAGCAGCGTAAAATGGCCAGATACGCAGTATTTT. This sequence joins TRBV9 and TRBJ2-3; D gene ambiguous. Germline loops: CDR1 SGDLS, CDR2 YYNGEE. V was trimmed by 1 base and J by 4 bases, leaving 7 bases between them. This CDR3 has 13 residues.

This clone was counted between two and nine times. The J gene is TRBJ2-7, the V gene TRBV11-2, with D possibly TRBD1 on 5 matching bases. V dropped 3 bases and J dropped 6 bases, with 15 bases sitting between them. The germline V gene encodes CDR1 SGHAT and CDR2 FQNNGV. This CDR3 comprises 14 residues. This chain's CDR3 is CASSFTFGASEQYF. CDR3 DNA: TGTGCCAGCAGCTTCACCTTTGGGGCCTCCGAGCAGTACTTC.

The rearrangement links TRBV27 to TRBJ1-1; 9 nucleotides agree with TRBD1. The junction had 10 bases not matched to a gene; V was cut back by 0 bases and J by 5 bases. Germline V gives CDR1 MNHEY, CDR2 SMNVEV (reference sequence). The CDR3 consists of 17 residues. CDR3 nucleotide sequence: TGTGCCAGCAGTTTATCCCCCTTCACGACAGGGGGGACTGAAGCTTTCTTT. Residues: CASSLSPFTTGGTEAFF.

The chain combines TRBV5-1 with TRBJ2-3; 11 positions agree with TRBD2. Germline V CDR1 and CDR2: SGHRS, YFSETQ. V trimming: 0 bases; J trimming: 4 bases; junction bases outside the gene matches: 7. The CDR3 contains 17 residues. The CDR3 DNA sequence: TGCGCCAGCAGCTTGGGGTCTAGCGGGAGGCTCGCAGATACGCAGTATTTT. Translating it yields CASSLGSSGRLADTQYF.

The gene calls are TRBV28 and TRBJ2-3; D might be TRBD2 (6 bases). Trimming pared 2 bases from V and 4 bases from J, leaving 13 bases between. Looked up from germline, CDR1 is MDHEN and CDR2 is SYDVKM. The CDR3 extends over 15 amino acids. CDR3 DNA sequence: TGTGCCAGCAGTTTAAGTGAAGCGGGCGCAGATACGCAGTATTTT. This translates into CASSLSEAGADTQYF.

The V gene is TRBV15, the J gene TRBJ2-1; D unclear. Germline CDR1 is LNHNV and CDR2 is YYDKDF (reference sequence). V was clipped by 5 bases and J by 7 bases, with 9 bases between them. The CDR3 totals 12 residues. CDR3 sequence: CATSPLVNEQFF. Here the CDR3 DNA reads TGTGCCACCAGCCCCCTGGTAAATGAGCAGTTCTTC.

The count of this clone is one. The V call is TRBV7-8, the J call TRBJ2-7; 7 nucleotides line up with TRBD2. The CDR3 runs 16 residues. Germline CDR1 and CDR2: SGHVS and FQNEAQ. J lost 2 bases, V lost 6 bases, and 13 bases had no gene match. CDR3 protein: CASSRGGLAETYEQYF. The DNA for the CDR3 is TGTGCCAGCAGTAGGGGAGGGTTGGCGGAGACCTACGAGCAGTACTTC.

The chain links TRBV27 to TRBJ1-1; no definite D call. The CDR3 is 13 residues long. The V gene's germline CDR1 is MNHEY and CDR2 SMNVEV (reference sequence). Deletions cut 4 bases from V and 3 bases from J, with 9 bases between. CDR3 in DNA: TGTGCCAGCAGTTACGGCCCGGACACTGAAGCTTTCTTT. Its translation is CASSYGPDTEAFF.

V is TRBV27 and J is TRBJ2-7; D remains unclear. Trimming left V 6 bases short and J 0 bases short, with 15 bases between. CDR1 is MNHEY and CDR2 is SMNVEV in the germline V gene (reference sequence). This CDR3 region has 15 residues. The CDR3 region has the DNA TGTGCCAGCAGCCGCCTGGACCGGGTCTCCTACGAGCAGTACTTC. As protein: CASSRLDRVSYEQYF.

This clone has a handful of counts. The chain combines TRBV15 with TRBJ2-7; TRBD2 matches at 11 bases. CDR1 is LNHNV, CDR2 YYDKDF, per germline (reference sequence). This CDR3 is built from 16 residues. The V gene end was trimmed by 0 bases and the J gene end by 3 bases; junction bases not matched to a gene: 4. This CDR3 reads CATSRDIAGGFYEQYF. The CDR3 DNA reads TGTGCCACCAGCAGAGATATAGCGGGAGGGTTCTACGAGCAGTACTTC.

CDR3 DNA: TGTGCCAGCAGCCTGGACAGGGCGACAGAGACCCAGTACTTC. It yields the protein CASSLDRATETQYF. V is TRBV7-9 and J is TRBJ2-5, with 8 bases aligning to TRBD1. CDR1 is SEHNR and CDR2 is FQNEAQ in the germline V gene (reference sequence). V was pared by 5 bases and J by 4 bases, with 6 bases of the junction left unmatched. The CDR3 spans 14 residues.

This clone was picked up one time. This chain uses TRBV6-5 with TRBJ1-1; D ambiguous. Germline values: CDR1 MNHEY, CDR2 SVGAGI. V was cut by 6 bases and J by 5 bases, with 16 bases left in between. The CDR3 extends over 14 amino acids. The CDR3 spells CASSSGLDGTEAFF. The CDR3 nucleotides read TGTGCCAGCAGCTCCGGGCTAGACGGTACTGAAGCTTTCTTT.

The chain uses TRBV11-2 and TRBJ2-7; D is perhaps TRBD2 (6 bases). Germline V gene sequence: CDR1 SGHAT, CDR2 FQNNGV. Trimming removed 1 base at V and 6 bases at J, with 19 bases between. This CDR3 spans 16 amino acids. The CDR3 DNA is TGTGCCAGCAGCTTAGGTCGAGCGGGTCCACTCTTCGAGCAGTACTTC. This codes for CASSLGRAGPLFEQYF.

V usage is TRBV7-2 and J usage is TRBJ2-7; no clear D gene. V lost 3 bases, J lost 0 bases, and 15 bases lay in between. Germline CDR1 and CDR2: SGHTA and FQGNSA. The CDR3 covers 16 residues. Here the CDR3 reads CASSFIRAADSYEQYF. CDR3 in DNA: TGTGCCAGCAGCTTCATCCGGGCAGCTGACTCCTACGAGCAGTACTTC.

The chain joins TRBV15 to TRBJ1-1, with no clear D. CDR1 and CDR2 (germline): LNHNV, YYDKDF (reference sequence). This CDR3 comprises 15 residues. V lost 0 bases to trimming and J lost 1 base, with 9 bases between them. As DNA, the CDR3 is TGTGCCACCAGCAGAGATCATCAGGAGAACACTGAAGCTTTCTTT. This translates into CATSRDHQENTEAFF.

The chain recombines TRBV2 with TRBJ2-7; TRBD1 is a possible D gene (6 bases). Germline lookup yields CDR1 SNHLY and CDR2 FYNNEI. This CDR3 has 14 residues. V lost 5 bases and J 1 base, leaving 12 bases between the germline ends. CDR3 protein: CASSYRVTSYEQYF. The CDR3 DNA sequence: TGTGCCAGCAGTTACAGGGTTACATCCTACGAGCAGTACTTC.

The rearrangement links TRBV4-2 to TRBJ1-5; perhaps TRBD1 as D (6 bases). Trimming left V 4 bases short and J 6 bases short, with 28 bases between. Germline loops: CDR1 LGHNA, CDR2 YNFKEQ. This CDR3 spans 19 amino acids. The CDR3 nucleotides read TGTGCCAGCAGCCCCTTAGGGGGGGCGGGGGGTGATGTCTTTCAGCCCCAGCATTTT. Translation: CASSPLGGAGGDVFQPQHF.

This clone was recorded a few times. DNA of the CDR3: TGTGCCAGCAGTGAATTGGAGGTCTACACCTTC. Protein product: CASSELEVYTF. The V call is TRBV6-1, the J call TRBJ1-2, with D uncertain. The CDR3 is 11 amino acids. Germline V gives CDR1 MNHNS, CDR2 SASEGT. Between the trimmed V and J ends, which lost 2 bases and 10 bases, there was a span of 8 bases.

This rearrangement joins TRBV18 to TRBJ2-1, with 9 bases lining up with TRBD2. Germline-derived CDR1 and CDR2 are KGHSH and LQKENI. This CDR3 spans 16 amino acids. V dropped 6 bases and J dropped 6; count of bases not matched to a gene: 12. CDR3 nucleotides: TGTGCCAGCTCGGCTCGGGCTAGCGGGGCCTTCAATGAGCAGTTCTTC. Encoded protein: CASSARASGAFNEQFF. Full variable domain (missing parts from reference TRBV18 and TRBJ2-1): NAGVMQNPRHLVRRRGQEARLRCSPMKGHSHVYWYRQLPEEGLKFMVYLQKENIIDESGMPKERFSAEFPKEGPSILRIQQVVRGDSAAYFCASSARASGAFNEQFFGPGTRLTVL.

This clone was seen once. The chain is built from TRBV7-2 and TRBJ2-3; TRBD2 matches 9 bases. Germline V lookup: CDR1 SGHTA, CDR2 FQGNSA. J lost 4 bases, V lost 1 base, and 6 bases had no gene match. The CDR3 consists of 16 residues. The CDR3 nucleotides are TGTGCCAGCAGCTTAGTCGCTAGCGGGGAGTCAGATACGCAGTATTTT. The encoded protein is CASSLVASGESDTQYF. The full variable domain, its missing parts supplied by reference TRBV7-2 and TRBJ2-3, is GAGVSQSPSNKVTEKGKDVELRCDPISGHTALYWYRQSLGQGLEFLIYFQGNSAPDKSGLPSDRFSAERTGGSVSTLTIQRTQQEDSAVYLCASSLVASGESDTQYFGPGTRLTVL.

The CDR3 sequence: CASSEAVGGANTEAFF. For the CDR3, the DNA is TGTGCCAGCAGTGAAGCCGTAGGGGGAGCGAACACTGAAGCTTTCTTT. This chain uses TRBV6-1 with TRBJ1-1; D is perhaps TRBD1 (6 bases). CDR3 length equals 16 residues. CDR1 MNHNS and CDR2 SASEGT come from the germline V gene. The V gene lost 0 bases and the J gene lost 1 base, with 12 bases spanning the gap.

The J gene is TRBJ1-2, the V gene TRBV9, with D uncertain. Germline V gene data show CDR1 as SGDLS and CDR2 as YYNGEE. This CDR3 comprises 13 residues. The germline V and J ends were trimmed by 0 bases and 13 bases, with 16 bases remaining between them. CDR3 loop: CASSVDLNDRFTF. The CDR3 bases are TGTGCCAGCAGCGTAGACCTTAATGACCGGTTCACCTTC. The complete variable domain, with remaining parts taken from reference TRBV9 and TRBJ1-2, reads DSGVTQTPKHLITATGQRVTLRCSPRSGDLSVYWYQQSLDQGLQFLIQYYNGEERAKGNILERFSAQQFPDLHSELNLSSLELGDSALYFCASSVDLNDRFTFGSGTRLTVV.

V is TRBV19 and J is TRBJ1-1; D unresolved. Germline loops: CDR1 LNHDA, CDR2 SQIVND (reference sequence). Trimming cost V 3 bases and J 5 bases, with 7 bases left between them. The length of the CDR3 is 12 residues. This CDR3 reads CASSILGTEAFF. For the CDR3, the DNA is TGTGCCAGTAGTATCCTAGGAACTGAAGCTTTCTTT.

This chain joins TRBV6-5 and TRBJ1-4; D ambiguous. The CDR3 has 15 residues. Trimming left V 7 bases short and J 0 bases short, with 12 bases between. In germline, CDR1 is MNHEY, CDR2 SVGAGI. CDR3 residues: CASKSGPATNEKLFF. The CDR3 DNA follows: TGTGCCAGCAAGTCGGGTCCTGCAACTAATGAAAAACTGTTTTTT.

This clone was seen repeatedly, ten times or more. The rearrangement joins TRBV25-1 to TRBJ1-1, with TRBD1 as a possible D gene (5 bases). The CDR3 is made up of 15 amino acids. With 9 bases removed from V and 4 bases from J, the gap between germline ends came to 21 bases. Germline CDR1 MGHDK, CDR2 SYGVNS. The chain's CDR3 is CARMTTAPLGTEAFF. In DNA, the CDR3 is TGTGCCAGGATGACGACAGCCCCCCTAGGCACTGAAGCTTTCTTT.

This clone was recorded only once. V usage is TRBV7-2 and J usage is TRBJ1-1; D ambiguous. The germline CDR1 and CDR2 sequences are SGHTA and FQGNSA. This CDR3 contains 13 residues. V lost 8 bases and J 3 bases, leaving 13 bases between the germline ends. The CDR3 DNA is TGTGCCAGCGGGAATTATCTGGACACTGAAGCTTTCTTT. Translating gives CASGNYLDTEAFF.